Listed below are T cell receptor beta chains from one sample, sequenced in a study of cytomegalovirus exposure and HLA in healthy donors. TCRdb keeps only in-frame clones here, not all; method: immunoSEQ multiplex PCR. The sample lists 90,000 to 100,000 clones; around 90% were seen once. Sequenced input: PBMCs. These receptors were obtained from a woman aged 30 to 39 in good health and CMV-seronegative. Each CDR3 is given without its conserved first and last residue.

J | V | CDR3
TRBJ1-2 | TRBV28 | ASTSTGWGVYGYT
TRBJ1-2 | TRBV29-1 | SVDWDSRDYGYT
TRBJ2-7 | TRBV6-1 | ASSGLAGVPEQY
TRBJ1-6 | TRBV18 | ASSPQGQGNSPLH
TRBJ1-4 | TRBV6-1 | ASSDRGRGEKLF
TRBJ1-2 | TRBV28 | ASSPDQYGYT
TRBJ1-5 | TRBV7-2 | ASSQEDGGPNQPQH
TRBJ2-5 | TRBV11-2 | ASSFRGGTQY
TRBJ2-7 | TRBV28 | ASSPTRTSGRAYEQY
TRBJ1-1 | TRBV7-8 | ASSLVDGAGTEAF
TRBJ1-1 | TRBV16 | ASSQFGTGKWNTEAF
TRBJ1-3 | TRBV6-1 | ASSVFVREPGNTIY
TRBJ2-1 | TRBV7-9 | ASSSTGGPDNEQF
TRBJ2-1 | TRBV7-8 | ASSYPFRGTTDEQF
TRBJ2-5 | TRBV5-1 | ASSDREELGRETQY
TRBJ1-4 | TRBV6-5 | ASSGTGGLGEKLF
TRBJ1-2 | TRBV11-2 | ASSQRDILYT
TRBJ2-3 | TRBV19 | ASSTSGGHTDTQY
TRBJ2-1 | TRBV4-3 | ASSQEGSGRLNEQF
TRBJ1-1 | TRBV27 | ASSFEGMVGAF
TRBJ2-1 | TRBV11-3 | ASSLGSGVNEQF
TRBJ2-4 | TRBV2 | ASSNQAAKY
TRBJ1-1 | TRBV2 | ASSEGTGGLNTEAF
TRBJ2-3 | TRBV7-8 | ASSLVGGYTDTQY
TRBJ2-5 | TRBV7-9 | ASSIKRGTLETQY
TRBJ1-1 | TRBV10-2 | ASYPEVGRSVSTEAF
TRBJ2-2 | TRBV7-8 | ASSLAGTSGAGELF
TRBJ2-1 | TRBV9 | ASSLGGGYNEQF
TRBJ1-1 | TRBV27 | ASSSRQGRAF
TRBJ1-2 | TRBV9 | ASSGQGINYGYT
TRBJ2-7 | TRBV9 | ASSVAEGAIQSEQY
TRBJ2-3 | TRBV5-1 | ASSLDGTRTDTQY
TRBJ2-1 | TRBV7-8 | ASSLKDSRLF
TRBJ1-2 | TRBV6-5 | ASSPQGMGNYGYT
TRBJ1-2 | TRBV9 | ASSGAETGGDYGYT
TRBJ2-7 | TRBV28 | ASTRLASSYEQY
TRBJ2-7 | TRBV27 | ASSLSRLAIYEQY
TRBJ1-3 | TRBV9 | ASSVASSGNTIY
TRBJ2-5 | TRBV9 | ASSVDEGGESQETQY
TRBJ2-3 | TRBV2 | ASSPEGGFTDTQY
TRBJ1-1 | TRBV9 | ASSSGTPNTEAF
TRBJ2-7 | TRBV6-6 | ASTDGGSSYEQY
TRBJ1-1 | TRBV15 | ATSRDNNLRAF
TRBJ2-4 | TRBV25-1 | ASSEFAGAAKNIQY
TRBJ2-5 | TRBV7-6 | ASSRDQGQEETQY
TRBJ1-1 | TRBV28 | ASRDRRSTEAF
TRBJ1-5 | TRBV10-3 | AISGQINQPQH
TRBJ2-5 | TRBV5-1 | ASSLSGVETQY
TRBJ1-3 | TRBV11-3 | ASSSGSGNTIY
TRBJ1-5 | TRBV27 | ASSAGESYQPQH
TRBJ2-3 | TRBV7-6 | ASSPITGVDTQY
TRBJ1-3 | TRBV10-3 | ANGRGGGNTIY
TRBJ2-1 | TRBV5-1 | ASSLARPNNEQF
TRBJ1-3 | TRBV4-2 | ASSQAGGNTIY
TRBJ1-1 | TRBV7-9 | ASSLGQMNTEAF
TRBJ1-6 | TRBV18 | ASSPPRGDNSPLH
TRBJ2-7 | TRBV18 | ASSPPGLATYEQY
TRBJ1-2 | TRBV5-1 | ASSLGQGENGYT
TRBJ2-7 | TRBV5-5 | ASSLYSYEQY
TRBJ2-5 | TRBV6-1 | ASRPQVASETQY